The 5 T cell receptor beta chains listed next were all sequenced from one sample in a study of cytomegalovirus exposure and HLA in healthy donors. In the PCR, 60 Vbeta and 13 Jbeta primers were used. Sequencing was performed with immunoSEQ multiplex PCR; in TCRdb, only in-frame clones are kept and a portion is missing. The sample includes 200,000 to 250,000 clones, 75% to 85% of them seen just once. The specimen was PBMCs. These receptors originate from a girl between 10 and 17 years old in good health and CMV-seronegative.

This clone was observed a single time. The chain couples TRBV28 to TRBJ1-4; D is uncertain. Germline-derived CDR1 and CDR2 are MDHEN and SYDVKM. Deletions cut 2 bases from V and 8 bases from J, with 12 bases between. CDR3 length equals 14 residues. CDR3 nucleotides: TGTGCCAGCAGTTTAGAACAGTTACCCGAAAAACTGTTTTTT. As protein: CASSLEQLPEKLFF.

Here the CDR3 reads CASSQTSGGFQETQYF. Here the CDR3 DNA reads TGTGCCAGCAGTCAAACTAGCGGGGGTTTCCAAGAGACCCAGTACTTC. V gene TRBV28 combines with J gene TRBJ2-5, with 11 bases identical to TRBD2. This CDR3 contains 16 residues. V lost 5 bases to trimming and J lost 1 base; unmatched junction nucleotides: 6. Germline CDR1 and CDR2: MDHEN and SYDVKM. Together with reference TRBV28 and TRBJ2-5, the CDR3 gives the full variable domain: DVKVTQSSRYLVKRTGEKVFLECVQDMDHENMFWYRQDPGLGLRLIYFSYDVKMKEKGDIPEGYSVSREKKERFSLILESASTNQTSMYLCASSQTSGGFQETQYFGPGTRLLVL.

The CDR3 DNA reads as TGTGCCAGCAGTTTAGTCCAGACTAATGAAAAACTGTTTTTT. This gives the protein CASSLVQTNEKLFF. The genes are TRBV28 and TRBJ1-4; no firm D call. This CDR3 region has 14 residues. Trimming left V 2 bases short and J 2 bases short, with 6 bases between. The germline V gene encodes CDR1 MDHEN and CDR2 SYDVKM.

The chain carries TRBV6-6 and TRBJ2-3, with TRBD2 identical over 8 bases. The CDR3 length is 16 residues. Trimming cost V 2 bases and J 0 bases; bases outside gene matches: 4. Per germline, CDR1 MNHNY and CDR2 SVGAGI (reference sequence). CDR3 sequence: CASSYGASGSTDTQYF. The DNA for the CDR3 is TGTGCCAGCAGTTACGGGGCTAGCGGGAGCACAGATACGCAGTATTTT.

The chain links TRBV6-1 to TRBJ1-5, with a possible D match to TRBD1 (5 bases). CDR3 length: 13 amino acids. CDR1 and CDR2 (germline): MNHNS, SASEGT. Trimming shortened V by 6 bases and J by 2 bases, and 8 bases separated the two germline ends. The CDR3 protein is CASSRVGNQPQHF. The DNA for the CDR3 is TGTGCCAGCAGCAGGGTAGGCAATCAGCCCCAGCATTTT.